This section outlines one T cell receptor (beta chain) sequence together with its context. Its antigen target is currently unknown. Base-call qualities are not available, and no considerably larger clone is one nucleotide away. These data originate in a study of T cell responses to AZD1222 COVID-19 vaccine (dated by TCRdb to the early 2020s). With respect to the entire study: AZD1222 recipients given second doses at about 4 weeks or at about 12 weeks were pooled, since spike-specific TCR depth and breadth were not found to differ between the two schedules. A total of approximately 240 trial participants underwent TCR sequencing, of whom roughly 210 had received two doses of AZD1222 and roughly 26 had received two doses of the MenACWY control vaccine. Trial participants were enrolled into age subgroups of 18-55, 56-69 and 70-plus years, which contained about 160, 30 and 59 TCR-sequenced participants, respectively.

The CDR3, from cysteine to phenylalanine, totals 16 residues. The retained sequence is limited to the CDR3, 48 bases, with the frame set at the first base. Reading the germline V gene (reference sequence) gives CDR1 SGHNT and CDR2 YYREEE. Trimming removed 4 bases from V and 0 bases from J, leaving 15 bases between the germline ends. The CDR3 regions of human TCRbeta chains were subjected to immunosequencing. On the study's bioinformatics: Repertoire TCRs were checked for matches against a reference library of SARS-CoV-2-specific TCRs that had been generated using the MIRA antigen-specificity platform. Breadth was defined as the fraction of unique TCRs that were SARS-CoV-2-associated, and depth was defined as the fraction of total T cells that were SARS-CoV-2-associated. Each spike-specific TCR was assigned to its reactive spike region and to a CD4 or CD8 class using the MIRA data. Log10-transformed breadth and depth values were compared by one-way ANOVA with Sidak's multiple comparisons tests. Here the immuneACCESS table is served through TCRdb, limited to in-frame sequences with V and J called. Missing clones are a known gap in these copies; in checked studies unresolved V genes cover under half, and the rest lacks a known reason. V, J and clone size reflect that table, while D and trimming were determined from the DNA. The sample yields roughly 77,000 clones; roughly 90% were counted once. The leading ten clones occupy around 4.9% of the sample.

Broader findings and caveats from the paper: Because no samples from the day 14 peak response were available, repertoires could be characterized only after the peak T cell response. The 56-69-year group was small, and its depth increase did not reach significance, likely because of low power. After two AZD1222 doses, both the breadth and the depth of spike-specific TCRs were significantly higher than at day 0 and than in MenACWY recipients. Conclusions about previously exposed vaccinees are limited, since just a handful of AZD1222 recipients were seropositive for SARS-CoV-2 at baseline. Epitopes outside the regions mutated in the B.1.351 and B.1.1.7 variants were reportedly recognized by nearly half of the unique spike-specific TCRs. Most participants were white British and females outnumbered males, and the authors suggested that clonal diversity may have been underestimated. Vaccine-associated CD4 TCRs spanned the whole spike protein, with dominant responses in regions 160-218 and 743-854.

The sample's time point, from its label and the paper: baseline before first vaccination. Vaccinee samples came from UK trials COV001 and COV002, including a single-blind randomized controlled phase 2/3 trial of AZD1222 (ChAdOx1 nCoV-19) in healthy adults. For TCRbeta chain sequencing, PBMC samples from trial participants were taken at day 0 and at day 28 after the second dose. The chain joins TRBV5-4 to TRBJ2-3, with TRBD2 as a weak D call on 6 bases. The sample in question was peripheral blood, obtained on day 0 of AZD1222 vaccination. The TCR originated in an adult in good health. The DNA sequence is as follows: TGTGCCAGCAGCCCCGCCGGGACTCTAAGCACAGATACGCAGTATTTT. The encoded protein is CASSPAGTLSTDTQYF.